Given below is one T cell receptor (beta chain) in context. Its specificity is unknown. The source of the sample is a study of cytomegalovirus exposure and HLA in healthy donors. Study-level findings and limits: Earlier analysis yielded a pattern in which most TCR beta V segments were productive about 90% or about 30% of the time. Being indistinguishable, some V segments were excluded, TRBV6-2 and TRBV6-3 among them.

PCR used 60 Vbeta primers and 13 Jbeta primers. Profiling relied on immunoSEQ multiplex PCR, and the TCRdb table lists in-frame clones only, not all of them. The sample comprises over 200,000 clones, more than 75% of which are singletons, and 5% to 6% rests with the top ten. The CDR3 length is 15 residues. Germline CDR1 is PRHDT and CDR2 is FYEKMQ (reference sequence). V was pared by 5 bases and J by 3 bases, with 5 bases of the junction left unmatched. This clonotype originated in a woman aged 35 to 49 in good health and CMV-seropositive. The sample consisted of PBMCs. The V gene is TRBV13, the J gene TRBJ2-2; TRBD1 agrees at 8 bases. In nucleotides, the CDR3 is TGTGCCAGCAGCGCCGGACAGGGCGACACCGGGGAGCTGTTTTTT. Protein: CASSAGQGDTGELFF.